This T cell receptor (beta chain) was observed in a study of Graves' ophthalmopathy and Graves' hyperthyroidism. Points from the study as a whole: In separating ophthalmopathy from stable hyperthyroidism, a 13-signature model achieved 85% to 90% sensitivity and 81.08% specificity.

Notes on this clonotype: Its antigen remains unidentified.

Amplified material comprised TCR beta CDR3 regions derived from RNA transcripts. HTBI-primed RT-PCR formed the first round, and a multiplex PCR formed the second. TCRdb called the multiplex PCR reads again in MiXCR, with one record for every CDR3 protein. The sample lists a few hundred thousand distinct CDR3 sequences; more than 20% were seen once. V lost 0 bases to trimming and J lost 4 bases, with 9 bases between them. The length of the CDR3 is 14 residues. Germline CDR1 MNHEY, CDR2 SMNVEV (reference sequence). A diagnosis was made from clinical symptoms together with serum thyroxine, TRAb, thyroid ultrasound and orbital computed tomography. It was from roughly 10 ml of fresh peripheral blood that the PBMCs came.

The rearrangement links TRBV27 to TRBJ1-2; D not resolved. The source is a woman aged 18-29 years with stable Graves' hyperthyroidism. Sequences were obtained from peripheral blood. The CDR3 sequence is CASSLSWEGYGYTF. DNA of the CDR3: TGTGCCAGCAGTTTATCGTGGGAAGGCTATGGCTACACCTTC.